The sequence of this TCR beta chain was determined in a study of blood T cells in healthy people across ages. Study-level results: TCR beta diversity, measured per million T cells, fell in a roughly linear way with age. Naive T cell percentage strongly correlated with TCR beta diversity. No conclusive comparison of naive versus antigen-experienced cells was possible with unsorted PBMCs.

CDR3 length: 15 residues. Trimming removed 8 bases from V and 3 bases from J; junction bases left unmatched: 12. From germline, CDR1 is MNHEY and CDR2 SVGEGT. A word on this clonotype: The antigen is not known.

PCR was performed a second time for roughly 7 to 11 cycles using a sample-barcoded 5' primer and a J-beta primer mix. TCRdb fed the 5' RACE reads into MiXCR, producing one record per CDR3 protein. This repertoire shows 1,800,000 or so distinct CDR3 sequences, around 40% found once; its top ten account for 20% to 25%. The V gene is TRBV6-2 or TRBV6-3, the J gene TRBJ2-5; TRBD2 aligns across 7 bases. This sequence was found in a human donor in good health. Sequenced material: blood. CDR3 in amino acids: CASLRTGGLKETQYF. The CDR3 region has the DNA TGTGCCAGCCTTAGAACGGGGGGTCTCAAAGAGACCCAGTACTTC.